This T cell receptor (beta chain) stems from a study of T cells after yellow fever vaccination. The CDR3 is made up of 14 amino acids. After removal of 3 bases from V and 7 bases from J, the junction contained 5 bases not matched to a gene. The germline V gene encodes CDR1 SGHTA and CDR2 FQGNSA. TCRdb recomputed calls from the 5' RACE reads with MiXCR, one row per CDR3 protein. The sample has 300,000 to 400,000 distinct CDR3 sequences; almost 4% are singletons. At least ten counts were recorded for this clonotype. The V and J genes are TRBV7-2 and TRBJ2-4; 8 nucleotides agree with TRBD1. The sequence came from a man in his late teens or twenties who received the YFV17D yellow fever vaccine. Specimen: PBMCs, collected 5 days after the yellow fever booster vaccination. DNA of the CDR3: TGTGCCAGCAGCTTTGGACAGGGAAAGAACATTCAGTACTTC. Its translation is CASSFGQGKNIQYF.